The 19 T cell receptor beta chains given below trace back to one sample, sequenced in a study of blood T cell repertoires in COVID-19. Repertoires were generated with immunoSEQ multiplex PCR, while TCRdb's copy carries only in-frame clones and drops some. The sample holds around 300,000 clones; about nine tenths are singletons and the top ten take 3.5% to 4.5%. Sequencing was done on a sample of peripheral blood. These receptors came from a woman between 40 and 50 years old with acute or convalescent COVID-19.

The CDR3 coding sequence is TGTGCCATTTCACTAGGGAGACAAGAGACCCAGTACTTC. Its translation is CAISLGRQETQYF. The chain carries TRBV12-3 or TRBV12-4 and TRBJ2-5; D might be TRBD2 (5 bases). The germline V and J ends were trimmed by 10 bases and 2 bases, with 14 bases remaining between them. The CDR3 runs 13 residues.

There are a few counts of this clone. The chain combines TRBV4-1 with TRBJ2-1; 11 bases agree with TRBD2. Per germline, CDR1 MGHRA and CDR2 YSYEKL. J was trimmed by 10 bases and V by 1 base; bases with no gene match: 6. CDR3 length equals 15 residues. The CDR3 DNA reads as TGCGCCAGCAGCCAAGGACTAGCGGGACAGGACGAGCAGTTCTTC. Its translation is CASSQGLAGQDEQFF.

The V call is TRBV6-1, the J call TRBJ2-7; D might be TRBD1 (6 bases). The CDR3 consists of 14 residues. V was trimmed by 3 bases and J by 7 bases, leaving 16 bases between them. Looked up from germline, CDR1 is MNHNS and CDR2 is SASEGT. The CDR3 reads CASSERQGNGEQYV. CDR3 coding DNA: TGTGCCAGCAGTGAGAGGCAGGGGAACGGGGAGCAGTACGTC.

The J gene is TRBJ1-5, the V gene TRBV2; 8 bases map to TRBD1. The CDR3 length is 14 residues. J was trimmed by 3 bases and V by 9 bases; bases with no gene match: 7. Looked up from germline, CDR1 is SNHLY and CDR2 is FYNNEI. In DNA, the CDR3 is TGTGCCAGATCTGGGACAGGCAACAATCAGCCCCAGCATTTT. This codes for CARSGTGNNQPQHF.

V and J are TRBV11-2 and TRBJ1-1; 9 nucleotides match TRBD1. This CDR3 has 16 residues. Losses at the gene ends were 1 base for V and 5 bases for J; bases not matched to a gene: 8. Germline loops: CDR1 SGHAT, CDR2 FQNNGV. CDR3 residues: CASSLAGTGRGTEAFF. The CDR3 DNA follows: TGTGCCAGCAGCTTAGCCGGGACAGGGCGAGGTACTGAAGCTTTCTTT.

The V call is TRBV19, the J call TRBJ2-3; 9 bases are shared with TRBD1. The ends lost 3 bases at V and 8 bases at J; junction bases unmatched: 9. The CDR3 consists of 15 residues. Germline values: CDR1 LNHDA, CDR2 SQIVND (reference sequence). The CDR3 DNA reads TGTGCCAGTAGTATGGGGACAGGGCCCCCCTTTACGCAGTATTTT. Residues: CASSMGTGPPFTQYF.

The chain recombines TRBV12-3 or TRBV12-4 with TRBJ1-1, with 10 nucleotides matching TRBD1. Losses at the gene ends were 3 bases for V and 11 bases for J; bases not matched to a gene: 3. This CDR3 spans 12 amino acids. The CDR3 loop is CASSLGQGQAFF. Written as DNA, the CDR3 is TGTGCCAGCAGTTTGGGACAGGGGCAGGCTTTCTTT.

The V call is TRBV5-5, the J call TRBJ1-1, with D possibly TRBD1 on 6 matching bases. Germline V gene data show CDR1 as SGHKS and CDR2 as YYEKEE (reference sequence). The CDR3 is 14 amino acids. Trimming took 6 bases from V and 1 from J, leaving 13 bases between them. CDR3 coding DNA: TGTGCCAGCACCTGGGGCAGGGGGAACACTGAAGCTTTCTTT. Amino acids: CASTWGRGNTEAFF.

The J gene is TRBJ1-1, the V gene TRBV6-5; 7 nucleotides align to TRBD1. Trimming removed 7 bases from V and 1 base from J; junction bases left unmatched: 9. The CDR3 loop spans 15 amino acids. Germline CDR1 and CDR2: MNHEY and SVGAGI. In DNA form, the CDR3 reads TGTGCCAGCATTAAGGGACAGATGGGGAACACTGAAGCTTTCTTT. Translating it yields CASIKGQMGNTEAFF.

The chain couples TRBV9 to TRBJ1-2; possibly TRBD1 for D (5 bases). Trimming cost V 6 bases and J 0 bases, with 21 bases left between them. The germline gives CDR1 SGDLS, CDR2 YYNGEE. The CDR3 spans 17 residues. The CDR3: CASTRGDGRRANYGYTF. In DNA, the CDR3 is TGTGCCAGCACTCGGGGGGACGGGCGACGAGCTAACTATGGCTACACCTTC.

The V gene is TRBV7-8, the J gene TRBJ1-5; TRBD1 is a possible D gene (5 bases). Germline V gene data show CDR1 as SGHVS and CDR2 as FQNEAQ. The CDR3 sequence is 14 residues long. Trimming shortened V by 5 bases and J by 4 bases, and 12 bases separated the two germline ends. The CDR3 spells CASSPRRGNQPQHF. The CDR3 coding sequence is TGTGCCAGCAGCCCCAGGCGGGGGAATCAGCCCCAGCATTTT.

The chain uses TRBV24-1 and TRBJ1-2; 7 bases agree with TRBD1. Germline V CDR1 and CDR2: KGHDR, SFDVKD. This CDR3 comprises 13 residues. V lost 4 bases, J lost 9 bases, and 7 bases stayed unmatched. The CDR3 coding sequence is TGTGCCACCAGTGAAGGGGGCGAAGGAAGCTACACCTTC. Its translation: CATSEGGEGSYTF.

The chain uses TRBV6-4 and TRBJ1-2; D gene uncertain. The CDR3 totals 15 residues. The V gene's germline CDR1 is MRHNA and CDR2 SNTAGT. The ends were cut back, 2 bases at V and 1 base at J, with 11 bases in the middle. The CDR3 sequence is CASSDGEGLNYGYTF. The CDR3 bases are TGTGCCAGCAGTGACGGAGAAGGACTTAACTATGGCTACACCTTC.

The chain links TRBV6-1 to TRBJ1-6, with no clear D. The CDR3 has 15 residues. Deletions cut 2 bases from V and 9 bases from J, with 14 bases between. CDR1 and CDR2 (germline): MNHNS, SASEGT. CDR3 sequence: CASSEFEGAGSPLHF. In DNA form, the CDR3 reads TGTGCCAGCAGTGAATTTGAGGGCGCGGGTTCACCCCTCCACTTT.

The chain links TRBV30 to TRBJ2-1; TRBD2 is a possible D gene (7 bases). CDR3 length: 14 amino acids. CDR1 is GTSNPN and CDR2 is SVGIG in the germline V gene (reference sequence). Trimming took 4 bases from V and 2 from J, leaving 12 bases between them. The CDR3 protein is CAWNAGATYNEQFF. CDR3 DNA: TGTGCCTGGAATGCGGGGGCAACCTACAATGAGCAGTTCTTC. The whole variable domain, remainder taken from reference TRBV30 and TRBJ2-1, is SQTIHQWPATLVQPVGSPLSLECTVEGTSNPNLYWYRQAAGRGLQLLFYSVGIGQISSEVPQNLSASRPQDRQFILSSKKLLLSDSGFYLCAWNAGATYNEQFFGPGTRLTVL.

This chain joins TRBV2 and TRBJ1-3; D not certain. The length of the CDR3 is 15 residues. Germline V gene sequence: CDR1 SNHLY, CDR2 FYNNEI. V lost 6 bases to trimming and J lost 7 bases, with 19 bases between them. The CDR3 bases are TGTGCCAGCAGCGCCTCCCGGGAGCCCTGGAACACCATATATTTT. Its translation: CASSASREPWNTIYF. The full variable domain, in which reference TRBV2 and TRBJ1-3 provide the parts outside the CDR3, is EPEVTQTPSHQVTQMGQEVILRCVPISNHLYFYWYRQILGQKVEFLVSFYNNEISEKSEIFDDQFSVERPDGSNFTLKIRSTKLEDSAMYFCASSASREPWNTIYFGEGSWLTVV.

The V gene is TRBV19, the J gene TRBJ2-5, with D perhaps matching TRBD1 (5 bases). The CDR3 contains 14 residues. The V and J ends lost 0 bases and 5 bases respectively, with 10 bases between them. Germline V lookup: CDR1 LNHDA, CDR2 SQIVND (reference sequence). The CDR3 here is CASSIEAGFETQYF. CDR3 DNA sequence: TGTGCCAGTAGTATAGAGGCAGGGTTCGAGACCCAGTACTTC.

The genes are TRBV3-1 (or the pseudogene TRBV3-2) and TRBJ1-1; D perhaps matches TRBD1 (5 bases). With 4 bases removed from V and 4 bases from J, the gap between germline ends came to 19 bases. Germline V gene sequence: CDR1 LGHDT, CDR2 YNNKEL (reference sequence). The CDR3 contains 16 residues. CDR3 residues: CASSPPRLGGATEAFF. The CDR3 bases are TGTGCCAGCAGCCCACCACGGCTCGGAGGGGCCACTGAAGCTTTCTTT.

This clone showed up just once. The chain has TRBV12-3 or TRBV12-4 and TRBJ1-1; D is perhaps TRBD1 (6 bases). The length of the CDR3 is 13 residues. V dropped 7 bases and J dropped 1 base, with 10 bases sitting between them. CDR3 bases: TGTGCCAGCACCTGGGGGCGGAACACTGAAGCTTTCTTT. This codes for CASTWGRNTEAFF.